The text below deals with one T cell receptor (beta chain). Each PCR contained spiked-in synthetic TCR analog templates. Sequencing used immunoSEQ multiplex PCR; TCRdb keeps in-frame clones, though not all of them. The table records approximately 110,000 clones, approximately 85% of them present only once. This sample is drawn from a study of PD-L1 blockade in urothelial cancer. Background on the study: Investigators checked blood 3 weeks (second dose) and 6 weeks after treatment start. T cells were recovered from blood samples at a median of roughly 150,000.

Per-patient samples, pretreatment and on-treatment, numbered 1 to 8. The germline gives CDR1 SGHRS, CDR2 YFSETQ. CDR3 length: 14 amino acids. The V segment lost 2 bases and the J segment 4 bases; nucleotides outside the gene matches: 1. The material sequenced was PBMCs, taken around atezolizumab (anti-PD-L1) treatment. This sequence joins TRBV5-1 and TRBJ1-4; 8 bases map to TRBD1. This clonotype originated in a man aged 50-60 years with urothelial cancer. The CDR3 region is CASSFGQGNEKLFF. The CDR3 bases are TGCGCCAGCAGCTTCGGACAGGGTAATGAAAAACTGTTTTTT.